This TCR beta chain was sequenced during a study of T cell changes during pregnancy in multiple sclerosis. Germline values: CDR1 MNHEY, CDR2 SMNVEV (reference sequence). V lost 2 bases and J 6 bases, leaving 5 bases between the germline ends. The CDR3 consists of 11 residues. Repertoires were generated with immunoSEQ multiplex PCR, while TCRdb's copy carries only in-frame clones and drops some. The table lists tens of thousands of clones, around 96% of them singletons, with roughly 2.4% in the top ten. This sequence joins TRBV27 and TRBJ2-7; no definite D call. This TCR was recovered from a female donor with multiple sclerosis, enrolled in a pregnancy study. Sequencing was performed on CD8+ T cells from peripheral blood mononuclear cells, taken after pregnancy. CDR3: CASSLLGEQYF. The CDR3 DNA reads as TGTGCCAGCAGTTTACTAGGCGAGCAGTACTTC.